This TCR beta chain was sequenced during a study of blood T cell repertoires in COVID-19. Overall study: Acute and convalescent COVID-19 specimens originated in the United States, Italy and Spain. PBMCs, B-cell-depleted T cells, or T cells were the source of the cDNA or gDNA that made up the material.

Generated by immunoSEQ multiplex PCR, the TCRdb table keeps only in-frame clones and is missing some. The top ten hold around 8.2% of the sample, which has 180,000 or so clones, approximately 86% seen once. Trimming removed 6 bases from V and 3 bases from J; junction bases left unmatched: 9. The length of the CDR3 is 15 residues. Germline V gene data show CDR1 as SNHLY and CDR2 as FYNNEI. The sequence came from a man aged 55-75 years with acute or convalescent COVID-19. The chain recombines TRBV2 with TRBJ2-5; 8 bases line up with TRBD2. Sequenced material: peripheral blood. CDR3 loop: CASRDGLAAKETQYF. For the CDR3, the DNA is TGTGCCAGCAGGGACGGACTAGCTGCTAAAGAGACCCAGTACTTC.